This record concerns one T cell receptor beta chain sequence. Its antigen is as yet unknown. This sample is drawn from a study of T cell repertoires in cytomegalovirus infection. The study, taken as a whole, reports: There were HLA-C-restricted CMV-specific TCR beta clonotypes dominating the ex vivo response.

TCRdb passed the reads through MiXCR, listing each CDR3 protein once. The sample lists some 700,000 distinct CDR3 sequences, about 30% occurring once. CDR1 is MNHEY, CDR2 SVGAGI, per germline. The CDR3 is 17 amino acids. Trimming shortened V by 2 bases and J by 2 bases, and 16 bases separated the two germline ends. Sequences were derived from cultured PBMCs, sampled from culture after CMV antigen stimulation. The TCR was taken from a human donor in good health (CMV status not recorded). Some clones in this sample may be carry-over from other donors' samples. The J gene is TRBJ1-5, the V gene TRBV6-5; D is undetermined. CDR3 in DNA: TGTGCCAGCAGTTACCCTCTCTCGACCCTGGGCAATCAGCCCCAGCATTTT. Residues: CASSYPLSTLGNQPQHF.